This is a list of T cell receptor beta chains from one sample in a study of radiotherapy plus CTLA-4 blockade in lung cancer. TCRdb's table, derived via immunoSEQ multiplex PCR, lists solely in-frame clones and lacks some. The profile covers roughly 100,000 clones, with about 85% appearing a single time and over 2% taken by the ten largest. The sequencing here drew on peripheral blood, taken from a patient treated with radiotherapy plus ipilimumab. The source is a human donor with non-small cell lung cancer that progressed on radiotherapy plus ipilimumab. Some clones in this sample may be carry-over from other donors' samples. CDR3s leave out the opening cysteine and the closing phenylalanine or tryptophan.

V: TRBV7-9; J: TRBJ2-1; CDR3: ASSQPGRAGEQF
V: TRBV5-4; J: TRBJ1-6; CDR3: ASSSRDRGQYSPLH
V: TRBV15; J: TRBJ1-2; CDR3: ATGNDTGGYT
V: TRBV5-1; J: TRBJ1-5; CDR3: ASSPSTGNHQPQH
V: TRBV11-2; J: TRBJ2-2; CDR3: ASSLVKGELYTGELF
V: TRBV5-1; J: TRBJ2-2; CDR3: ASSLEGTNTGELF
V: TRBV6-1; J: TRBJ1-4; CDR3: ASERDRGGEKLF
V: TRBV6-4; J: TRBJ1-1; CDR3: ASSVSGGDTEAF
V: TRBV10-3; J: TRBJ2-7; CDR3: AISESTGTHYEQY
V: TRBV18; J: TRBJ2-7; CDR3: ASSPGAGTETYEQY
V: TRBV7-2; J: TRBJ2-1; CDR3: ASSSGLAGGRSNEQF
V: TRBV5-6; J: TRBJ2-7; CDR3: ASSDYPTGVEQY
V: TRBV6-4; J: TRBJ1-4; CDR3: ASRCRTQGETTNEKLF
V: TRBV11-1; J: TRBJ1-1; CDR3: ASSLTAGWNTEAF
V: TRBV19; J: TRBJ2-1; CDR3: ASSIGEGIEQF
V: TRBV28; J: TRBJ2-2; CDR3: ASSLTGELF
V: TRBV7-6; J: TRBJ2-7; CDR3: ASSLAPDRMNYEQY
V: TRBV6-4; J: TRBJ1-1; CDR3: ASSDGTGEAEAF
V: TRBV2; J: TRBJ1-5; CDR3: ASSPGFPAQH
V: TRBV21-1; J: TRBJ1-3; CDR3: ASSSSLRGGNTIY
V: TRBV4-1; J: TRBJ2-2; CDR3: ASSQDEGRNTGELF
V: TRBV30; J: TRBJ2-1; CDR3: AWIHGAGEPPSYNEQF
V: TRBV5-1; J: TRBJ1-1; CDR3: ASSLGLRGMNTEAF
V: TRBV6-1; J: TRBJ2-2; CDR3: ASSAVRPANTGELF
V: TRBV2; J: NA; CDR3: ASSEFPDPAYEQY
V: TRBV29-1; J: TRBJ2-5; CDR3: SVEGTDQETQY
V: TRBV4-3; J: TRBJ1-6; CDR3: ASSQDWVDSPLH
V: TRBV5-1; J: TRBJ1-3; CDR3: ASSPDVTSSGNTIY
V: TRBV9; J: TRBJ1-1; CDR3: ASSPWDAPDTEAF
V: TRBV11-2; J: TRBJ1-2; CDR3: ASSFQRNYGYT
V: TRBV5-1; J: TRBJ2-7; CDR3: ASRRQGDYEQY
V: TRBV7-3; J: TRBJ2-3; CDR3: ASSRDRVSDTQY
V: TRBV7-9; J: TRBJ1-6; CDR3: ASSAQWTGINSPLH
V: TRBV5-1; J: TRBJ2-1; CDR3: ASSLDSHILEQF
V: TRBV6-1; J: TRBJ2-7; CDR3: ASSEYYEQY
V: TRBV28; J: TRBJ1-6; CDR3: ASSLRAGLRPKALH
V: TRBV7-6; J: TRBJ1-5; CDR3: ASSRGGFSNQPQH
V: TRBV27; J: TRBJ1-6; CDR3: ATQDRAFNSPLH
V: TRBV5-1; J: TRBJ2-5; CDR3: ASSLGTGQETQY
V: TRBV28; J: TRBJ1-2; CDR3: ASSLRGHNYGYT
V: TRBV28; J: TRBJ2-2; CDR3: ASSFWTGADTGELF
V: TRBV5-4; J: TRBJ1-1; CDR3: ASSLDPQIQNTEAF
V: TRBV5-1; J: TRBJ2-5; CDR3: ASSSGTVETQY
V: TRBV9; J: TRBJ2-7; CDR3: ASSTGLEYEQY
V: TRBV7-2; J: TRBJ1-5; CDR3: ASSLVGYQPQH
V: TRBV5-4; J: TRBJ2-3; CDR3: ASSLSAGATDTQY
V: TRBV4-3; J: TRBJ2-7; CDR3: ASSRALGQGSDEQY
V: TRBV5-1; J: TRBJ2-1; CDR3: ASSVTAGASSYNEQF
V: TRBV5-6; J: TRBJ2-1; CDR3: ASSLAGGRSYNEQF